These 24 T cell receptor beta chains originate from one sample sequenced in a study of response to subunit inactivated influenza vaccine. Via MiXCR, TCRdb re-called the RT-PCR reads, giving one row per CDR3 protein. The sample gives 610,000 or so distinct CDR3 sequences, around 15% of which show up once; around 10% is in the top ten. Sequencing used PBMCs from blood, obtained roughly 13 days after vaccination. These receptors were collected from a man aged 45 to 65 who received an inactivated influenza vaccine.

V usage is TRBV2 and J usage is TRBJ2-3; 15 bases agree with TRBD2. CDR3 length: 15 amino acids. Looked up from germline, CDR1 is SNHLY and CDR2 is FYNNEI. Trimming cost V 1 base and J 10 bases; bases outside gene matches: 3. CDR3 sequence: CASSEVGLAGGPQYF. CDR3 DNA sequence: TGTGCCAGCAGTGAAGTGGGACTAGCGGGAGGACCGCAGTATTTT. Supplemented by reference TRBV2 and TRBJ2-3, the full variable domain reads EPEVTQTPSHQVTQMGQEVILRCVPISNHLYFYWYRQILGQKVEFLVSFYNNEISEKSEIFDDQFSVERPDGSNFTLKIRSTKLEDSAMYFCASSEVGLAGGPQYFGPGTRLTVL.

In its sample, this clonotype is medium-sized. This rearrangement joins TRBV12-3 or TRBV12-4 to TRBJ2-1; D is undetermined. V dropped 6 bases and J dropped 6 bases, with 9 bases sitting between them. The CDR3 runs 12 residues. The CDR3 DNA reads as TGTGCCAGCAGCCCCCCAGGCAATGAGCAGTTCTTC. Translating gives CASSPPGNEQFF.

The chain employs TRBV6-5 and TRBJ1-1; maybe TRBD1 (6 bases). The V and J ends lost 2 bases and 8 bases respectively, with 15 bases between them. CDR3 length: 14 residues. The germline gives CDR1 MNHEY, CDR2 SVGAGI. CDR3 sequence: CASSYLGRGAEAFF. The CDR3, as DNA: TGTGCCAGCAGTTACCTCGGGCGGGGGGCAGAAGCTTTCTTT.

The V gene is TRBV5-1, the J gene TRBJ1-1; 7 nucleotides line up with TRBD1. V trimming: 0 bases; J trimming: 8 bases; junction bases outside the gene matches: 7. The germline CDR1 and CDR2 sequences are SGHRS and YFSETQ. The CDR3 loop spans 14 amino acids. CDR3 bases: TGCGCCAGCAGCTTGGCGGGACAGACTATAGAAGCTTTCTTT. Translating gives CASSLAGQTIEAFF.

This clonotype came up a few times. This rearrangement joins TRBV12-3 or TRBV12-4 to TRBJ1-4; the D is unclear. V was clipped by 5 bases and J by 0 bases, with 10 bases between them. The CDR3 totals 15 residues. The DNA for the CDR3 is TGTGCCAGCAGTCACTGGGGAGCAACTAATGAAAAACTGTTTTTT. Translated: CASSHWGATNEKLFF.

The chain joins TRBV7-3 to TRBJ2-2; D gene ambiguous. In germline, CDR1 is SGHTA, CDR2 FQGTGA. The CDR3 totals 16 residues. The V and J ends lost 1 base and 1 base respectively, with 10 bases between them. The CDR3 nucleotides are TGTGCCAGCAGCTTAATGAGTGGGATGAACACCGGGGAGCTGTTTTTT. Its translation: CASSLMSGMNTGELFF.

The V call is TRBV4-3, the J call TRBJ1-5; maybe TRBD1 (5 bases). V was trimmed by 3 bases and J by 4 bases, leaving 10 bases between them. From germline, CDR1 is LGHNA and CDR2 YSLEER. The CDR3 sequence is 14 residues long. The CDR3: CASSQGLPNQPQHF. CDR3 DNA: TGCGCCAGCAGCCAGGGACTCCCTAATCAGCCCCAGCATTTT.

The V call is TRBV20-1, the J call TRBJ2-1, with 9 bases that match TRBD1. J lost 2 bases, V lost 6 bases, and 8 bases had no gene match. CDR1 is DFQATT, CDR2 SNEGSKA, per germline (reference sequence). The CDR3 is 15 amino acids. CDR3 sequence: CSAGHRGRTYNEQFF. The CDR3 region has the DNA TGCAGTGCGGGACACAGGGGGCGAACCTACAATGAGCAGTTCTTC.

The gene calls are TRBV7-3 and TRBJ2-1, with TRBD2 matching over 9 bases. The CDR3 runs to 16 residues. From germline, CDR1 is SGHTA and CDR2 FQGTGA. V dropped 4 bases and J dropped 6; count of bases not matched to a gene: 10. The CDR3 coding sequence is TGTGCCAGCAGCTCCGTCCCGGGACTAGCCCTCAATGAGCAGTTCTTC. It translates to CASSSVPGLALNEQFF.

This clonotype has a handful of counts. J is TRBJ1-2 and V is TRBV5-1, with no clear D. The CDR3 extends over 17 amino acids. V lost 3 bases and J 0 bases, leaving 18 bases between the germline ends. Per germline, CDR1 SGHRS and CDR2 YFSETQ. The CDR3 coding sequence is TGCGCCAGCAGCTGGAATGATCGCGGATCGGCTAACTATGGCTACACCTTC. As protein: CASSWNDRGSANYGYTF. Drawing the rest from reference TRBV5-1 and TRBJ1-2, the complete variable domain is KAGVTQTPRYLIKTRGQQVTLSCSPISGHRSVSWYQQTPGQGLQFLFEYFSETQRNKGNFPGRFSGRQFSNSRSEMNVSTLELGDSALYLCASSWNDRGSANYGYTFGSGTRLTVV.

The chain couples TRBV10-3 to TRBJ2-7, with a weak D call TRBD2 (5 bases). Germline values: CDR1 ENHRY, CDR2 SYGVKD. CDR3 length: 14 residues. The V end was cut by 6 bases, the J end by 0 bases, with 12 bases between. In DNA form, the CDR3 reads TGTGCCATCAGGCCGGGAAAGAGCTCCTACGAGCAGTACTTC. Amino acids: CAIRPGKSSYEQYF.

The chain links TRBV11-2 to TRBJ1-2, with TRBD1 matching 8 bases. In germline, CDR1 is SGHAT, CDR2 FQNNGV. The CDR3 is 15 residues long. The trim removed 5 bases at V and 5 bases at J, leaving 10 bases unmatched. The chain's CDR3 is CASSLTPTGDYGYTF. For the CDR3, the DNA is TGTGCCAGCAGCCTGACCCCGACAGGGGATTATGGCTACACCTTC.

This clonotype was seen a handful of times. The rearrangement joins TRBV7-3 to TRBJ2-1, with a tentative D call TRBD2 (5 bases). V lost 5 bases, J lost 0 bases, and 11 bases lay in between. Germline V lookup: CDR1 SGHTA, CDR2 FQGTGA. The CDR3 totals 15 residues. As DNA, the CDR3 is TGTGCCAGCAGCCGGACTGCCAACTCCTACAATGAGCAGTTCTTC. The encoded protein is CASSRTANSYNEQFF.

In this sample, this clonotype turned up many times. V is TRBV7-2 and J is TRBJ2-3; D is unclear. The CDR3 contains 12 residues. The germline gives CDR1 SGHTA, CDR2 FQGNSA. The germline V and J ends were trimmed by 5 bases and 2 bases, with 5 bases remaining between them. CDR3 sequence (DNA): TGTGCCAGCAGCGCAAACACAGATACGCAGTATTTT. Its protein is CASSANTDTQYF.

This chain uses TRBV5-1 with TRBJ1-2; TRBD1 aligns across 11 bases. J was trimmed by 4 bases and V by 4 bases; bases with no gene match: 9. The germline CDR1 and CDR2 sequences are SGHRS and YFSETQ. This CDR3 is 16 amino acids long. The DNA of the CDR3 is TGCGCCAGCAGCATAGACCGGGACAGGGGGAGCTATGGCTACACCTTC. Its translation is CASSIDRDRGSYGYTF.

Concerning this clonotype: At one of its ends the junction is not consistent with the germline gene, which may arise from a read error. This sequence joins TRBV20-1 and TRBJ1-1; the match to TRBD1 covers 7 bases. Germline V gives CDR1 DFQATT, CDR2 SNEGSKA (reference sequence). The CDR3 runs to 14 residues. In nucleotides, the CDR3 is TGCAGTGCAAGAGAAGGGACAGTGAAAACTGAAGCTTTCTTT. Protein product: CSAREGTVKTEAFF.

The chain combines TRBV4-2 with TRBJ2-7; 7 bases are a match to TRBD2. The CDR3 totals 16 residues. In germline, CDR1 is LGHNA, CDR2 YNFKEQ. Trimming at V came to 2 bases and at J to 4 bases, leaving 11 bases not matched to a gene. The CDR3 coding sequence is TGTGCCAGCAGCCAAAGAGTCGGGGGGACTATGTACGAGCAGTACTTC. It translates to CASSQRVGGTMYEQYF.

The chain has TRBV5-6 and TRBJ2-5, with a tentative D call TRBD2 (5 bases). CDR1 is SGHDT and CDR2 is YYEEEE in the germline V gene. CDR3 length equals 16 residues. V lost 0 bases to trimming and J lost 5 bases, with 17 bases between them. This chain's CDR3 is CASSLESGMGGETQYF. CDR3 nucleotides: TGTGCCAGCAGCTTGGAGTCCGGGATGGGCGGGGAGACCCAGTACTTC.

The gene calls are TRBV11-2 and TRBJ2-7, with 9 nucleotides matching TRBD1. V was pared by 2 bases and J by 2 bases, with 4 bases of the junction left unmatched. The CDR3 loop spans 15 amino acids. Germline CDR1 SGHAT, CDR2 FQNNGV. The DNA for the CDR3 is TGTGCCAGCAGCTTAACTGGGACAGGGACCTACGAGCAGTACTTC. Its translation is CASSLTGTGTYEQYF.

The chain joins TRBV5-4 to TRBJ2-6; no firm D call. Trimming cost V 2 bases and J 0 bases, with 12 bases left between them. The CDR3 spans 17 residues. Germline lookup yields CDR1 SGHNT and CDR2 YYREEE (reference sequence). The CDR3 sequence is CASSLRSGSSGANVLTF. CDR3 nucleotides: TGTGCCAGCAGCTTACGATCTGGATCCTCTGGGGCCAACGTCCTGACTTTC.

This clonotype appeared a few times. The V and J genes are TRBV14 and TRBJ2-4; 7 nucleotides agree with TRBD1. Germline V CDR1 and CDR2: SGHDN, FVKESK. The V gene end was trimmed by 2 bases and the J gene end by 8 bases; junction bases not matched to a gene: 6. CDR3 length: 14 residues. The CDR3 nucleotides are TGTGCCAGCAGCCAACAACAGGGGATGGACATTCAGTACTTC. Amino acid sequence: CASSQQQGMDIQYF.

This clonotype was seen only once. V usage is TRBV6-2 or TRBV6-3 and J usage is TRBJ2-6; 8 bases line up with TRBD1. V was clipped by 0 bases and J by 0 bases; unmatched bases: 4. CDR1 is MNHEY, CDR2 SVGEGT, per germline. The length of the CDR3 is 18 residues. In nucleotides, the CDR3 is TGTGCCAGCAGTTACTCCCGGGACAGGAGCTCTGGGGCCAACGTCCTGACTTTC. Its translation: CASSYSRDRSSGANVLTF.

Ten or more counts support this clonotype. This chain links TRBV7-8 with TRBJ2-4; D possibly corresponds to TRBD1 (5 bases). The CDR3 sequence is 14 residues long. The germline V gene has CDR1 SGHVS and CDR2 FQNEAQ. Between the trimmed V and J ends, which lost 1 base and 8 bases, there was a span of 12 bases. As DNA, the CDR3 is TGTGCCAGCAGCTTAGGGGGTGGGGCTGACATTCAGTACTTC. It encodes CASSLGGGADIQYF.

This clonotype showed up just a few times. The V and J genes are TRBV5-1 and TRBJ1-1; no definite D call. This CDR3 contains 14 residues. Between the trimmed V and J ends, which lost 2 bases and 3 bases, there was a span of 11 bases. The germline CDR1 and CDR2 sequences are SGHRS and YFSETQ. The CDR3 DNA reads as TGCGCCAGCAGCTTCGAGGTTGGGTACACTGAAGCTTTCTTT. This codes for CASSFEVGYTEAFF.